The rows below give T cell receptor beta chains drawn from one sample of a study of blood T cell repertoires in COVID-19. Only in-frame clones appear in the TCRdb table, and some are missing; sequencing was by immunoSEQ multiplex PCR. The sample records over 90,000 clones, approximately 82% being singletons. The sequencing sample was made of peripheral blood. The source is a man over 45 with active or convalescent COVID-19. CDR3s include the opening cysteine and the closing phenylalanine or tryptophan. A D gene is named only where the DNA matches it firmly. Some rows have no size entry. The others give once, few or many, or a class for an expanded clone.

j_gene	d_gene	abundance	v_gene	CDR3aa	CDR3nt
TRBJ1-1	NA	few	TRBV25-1	CASSESTQTSEAFF	TGTGCCAGCAGTGAATCGACACAAACCTCTGAAGCTTTCTTT
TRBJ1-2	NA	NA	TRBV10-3	CAISDGFGGYTF	TGTGCCATCAGTGACGGGTTTGGGGGCTACACCTTC
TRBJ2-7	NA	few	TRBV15	CATSRDSGPNEQYF	TGTGCCACCAGCAGAGATAGCGGTCCCAACGAGCAGTACTTC
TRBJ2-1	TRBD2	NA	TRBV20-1	CSASPSGGAYNEQFF	TGCAGTGCTAGTCCTAGCGGGGGGGCCTACAATGAGCAGTTCTTC
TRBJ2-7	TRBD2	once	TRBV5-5	CASSISGAYEQYF	TGTGCCAGCAGCATAAGCGGGGCCTACGAGCAGTACTTC
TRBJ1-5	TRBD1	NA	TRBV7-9	CASSFGTGDGPQHF	TGTGCCAGCAGCTTCGGGACAGGGGACGGGCCCCAGCATTTT
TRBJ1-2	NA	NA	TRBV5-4	CASSLGAGYGYTF	TGTGCCAGCAGCTTGGGAGCGGGCTATGGCTACACCTTC
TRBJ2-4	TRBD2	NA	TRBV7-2	CASSWERGGDTLAKNIQYF	TGTGCCAGCAGCTGGGAGCGGGGGGGCGATACACTAGCCAAAAACATTCAGTACTTC
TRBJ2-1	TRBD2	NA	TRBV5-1	CASSPGLAGALSYNEQFF	TGCGCCAGCAGCCCCGGACTAGCGGGGGCTCTCTCCTACAATGAGCAGTTCTTC
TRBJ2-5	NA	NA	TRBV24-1	CATSAPSLDGETQYF	TGTGCCACCAGTGCCCCGAGCCTAGATGGGGAGACCCAGTACTTC
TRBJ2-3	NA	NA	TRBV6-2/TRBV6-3	CASSYGTYSTDTQYF	TGTGCCAGCAGTTACGGGACATATAGCACAGATACGCAGTATTTT
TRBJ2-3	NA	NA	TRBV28	CASSADRTTDTQYF	TGTGCCAGCAGTGCGGACAGAACCACAGATACGCAGTATTTT
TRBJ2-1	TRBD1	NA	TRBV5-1	CASSSGQLYNEQFF	TGCGCCAGCAGCTCGGGACAGCTCTACAATGAGCAGTTCTTC
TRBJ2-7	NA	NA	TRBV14	CASSLGIFGEQYF	TGTGCCAGCAGCCTCGGGATATTTGGGGAGCAGTACTTC
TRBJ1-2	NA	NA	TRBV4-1	CASSQDQTAYYTGYTF	TGCGCCAGCAGCCAAGATCAGACCGCCTACTACACTGGCTACACCTTC
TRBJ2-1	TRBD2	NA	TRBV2	CAIRGDYNEQFF	TGTGCCATCCGGGGGGACTACAATGAGCAGTTCTTC
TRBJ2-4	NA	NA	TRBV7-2	CASRLDQGSENIQYF	TGTGCCAGCAGGCTAGACCAGGGGTCTGAAAACATTCAGTACTTC
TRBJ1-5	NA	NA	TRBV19	CASSIQGKAQPQHF	TGTGCCAGTAGTATTCAGGGTAAGGCTCAGCCCCAGCATTTT
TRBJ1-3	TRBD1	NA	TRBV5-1	CASSPNPGQANTIYF	TGCGCCAGCAGCCCTAACCCGGGACAGGCCAACACCATATATTTT
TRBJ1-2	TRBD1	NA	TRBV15	CATSIRTGGPMGYTF	TGTGCCACCAGCATAAGGACAGGGGGCCCCATGGGCTACACCTTC
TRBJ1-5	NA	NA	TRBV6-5	CASRPGYGNQPQHF	TGTGCCAGCAGACCGGGATACGGCAATCAGCCCCAGCATTTT
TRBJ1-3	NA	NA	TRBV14	CASSRHHSGNTIYF	TGTGCCAGCAGCCGGCACCACTCTGGAAACACCATATATTTT
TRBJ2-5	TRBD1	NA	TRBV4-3	CASSQDWTGQETQYF	TGCGCCAGCAGCCAAGACTGGACAGGGCAAGAGACCCAGTACTTC
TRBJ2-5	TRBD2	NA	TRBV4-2	CASSHGTSGGRETQYF	TGTGCCAGCAGCCATGGGACTAGCGGGGGACGAGAGACCCAGTACTTC
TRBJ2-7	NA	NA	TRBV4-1	CASSQDATLWAEQYF	TGCGCCAGCAGCCAAGATGCGACCCTGTGGGCCGAGCAGTACTTC